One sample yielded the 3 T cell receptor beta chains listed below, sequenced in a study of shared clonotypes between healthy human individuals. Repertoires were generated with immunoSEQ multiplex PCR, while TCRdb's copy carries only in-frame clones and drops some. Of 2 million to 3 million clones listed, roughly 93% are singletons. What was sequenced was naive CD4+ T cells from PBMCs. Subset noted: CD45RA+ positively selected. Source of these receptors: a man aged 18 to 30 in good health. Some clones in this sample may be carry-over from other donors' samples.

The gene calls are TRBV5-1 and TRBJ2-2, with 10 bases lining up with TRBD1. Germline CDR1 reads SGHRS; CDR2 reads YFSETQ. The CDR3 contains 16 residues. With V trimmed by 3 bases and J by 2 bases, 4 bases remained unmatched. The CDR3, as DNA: TGCGCCAGCAGCTGGACAGGGGGAGGAAACACCGGGGAGCTGTTTTTT. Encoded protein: CASSWTGGGNTGELFF. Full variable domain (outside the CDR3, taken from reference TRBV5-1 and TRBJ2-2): KAGVTQTPRYLIKTRGQQVTLSCSPISGHRSVSWYQQTPGQGLQFLFEYFSETQRNKGNFPGRFSGRQFSNSRSEMNVSTLELGDSALYLCASSWTGGGNTGELFFGEGSRLTVL.

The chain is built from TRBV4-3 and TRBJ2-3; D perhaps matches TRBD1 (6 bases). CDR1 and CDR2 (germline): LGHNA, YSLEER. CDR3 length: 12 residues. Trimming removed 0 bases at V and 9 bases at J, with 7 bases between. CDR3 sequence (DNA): TGCGCCAGCAGCCAAGAACAGGGAACGCAGTATTTT. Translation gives CASSQEQGTQYF.

CDR3 nucleotide sequence: TGCAGCGTTGAAGGGGTGACCCTCGATGAGCAGTTCTTC. This translates into CSVEGVTLDEQFF. The chain uses TRBV29-1 and TRBJ2-1; no firm D call. The CDR3 consists of 13 residues. The V end was cut by 1 base, the J end by 8 bases, with 12 bases between. CDR1 and CDR2 from the germline V gene are SQVTM and ANQGSEA.